A single sample gave rise to the 4 T cell receptor beta chains below, sequenced in a study of neoadjuvant nivolumab and ipilimumab in lung cancer. The data were produced by immunoSEQ multiplex PCR, yet TCRdb's version contains in-frame clones alone and is incomplete. The table has about 9,000 clones, approximately 87% seen once; the top ten hold around 8%. The material was tumor tissue, obtained after neoadjuvant nivolumab, alone or with ipilimumab, at or shortly before surgery. The receptor set was obtained from an adult with non-small cell lung cancer.

This chain joins TRBV27 and TRBJ2-1; TRBD2 might be the D (6 bases). The CDR3 consists of 18 residues. V was shortened by 3 bases and J by 5 bases, with 23 bases between the two germline ends. From germline, CDR1 is MNHEY and CDR2 SMNVEV (reference sequence). The CDR3 spells CASSFSPGGDILNNEQFF. As DNA, the CDR3 is TGTGCCAGCAGTTTTTCCCCCGGGGGAGATATCCTCAACAATGAGCAGTTCTTC.

This clone was seen just once. The chain joins TRBV19 to TRBJ2-7; perhaps TRBD1 as D (5 bases). V was cut by 5 bases and J by 3 bases, with 17 bases left in between. Germline CDR1 reads LNHDA; CDR2 reads SQIVND (reference sequence). The CDR3 consists of 15 residues. The CDR3 loop is CASSPDINLFYEQYF. CDR3 sequence (DNA): TGTGCCAGTAGTCCGGACATAAACTTATTCTACGAGCAGTACTTC.

The chain carries TRBV18 and TRBJ1-2; TRBD1 matches at 7 bases. The V gene end was trimmed by 0 bases and the J gene end by 3 bases; junction bases not matched to a gene: 7. CDR3 length: 16 amino acids. Germline assignment: CDR1 KGHSH and CDR2 LQKENI. In nucleotides, the CDR3 is TGTGCCAGCTCACCACCGGGACAGAGTTTTTACTATGGCTACACCTTC. Its protein product is CASSPPGQSFYYGYTF.

The CDR3 nucleotides read TGTGCCAGCAGTTATCCCACGGATGATAGCAATCAGCCCCAGCATTTT. Amino acid sequence: CASSYPTDDSNQPQHF. The chain uses TRBV6-6 and TRBJ1-5; D not certain. This CDR3 has 16 residues. The V and J ends lost 3 bases and 0 bases respectively, with 12 bases between them. Germline loops: CDR1 MNHNY, CDR2 SVGAGI (reference sequence).